This TCR beta chain stems from a study of blood T cells in healthy people across ages. Concerning this clonotype: What it binds is not known.

V shed 5 bases and J shed 7 bases, with 18 bases lying between them. Germline V lookup: CDR1 SEHNR, CDR2 FQNEAQ (reference sequence). This CDR3 is built from 14 residues. The use of a sample-barcoded 5' primer and a J-beta primer mix characterized a second PCR of 7 to 11 cycles. TCRdb processed the 5' RACE reads anew with MiXCR; each CDR3 protein has one entry. The sample lists 1.5 million to 2 million distinct CDR3 sequences, about two fifths occurring once. Study-level results: In older individuals, TCR beta diversity per million T cells was lower, falling roughly linearly with age.

This chain connects TRBV7-9 to TRBJ2-7; D gene ambiguous. The clonotype originates from a human donor in good health. The sequenced sample was blood. In nucleotides, the CDR3 is TGTGCCAGCAGCCCGCTTTCGGGTTTGGGGGAGCAGTACTTC. Translation: CASSPLSGLGEQYF.